These 6 T cell receptor beta chains came from one sample sequenced in a study of identical twins. TCRdb independently ran MiXCR on the 5' RACE reads; one entry per CDR3 protein. In the table there are hundreds of thousands of distinct CDR3 sequences, 8.5% to 9.5% of which are singletons. This sample also appeared in a second study, on yellow fever vaccine responses in identical twins.

Source material: PBMCs. The receptors here all came from a woman between 18 and 30 years old in good health.

The V and J genes are TRBV20-1 and TRBJ1-1, with no clear D. The CDR3 has 13 amino acids. Trimming cost V 6 bases and J 1 base, with 12 bases left between them. Germline lookup yields CDR1 DFQATT and CDR2 SNEGSKA (reference sequence). The CDR3 loop reads CSAPLWGNTEAFF. CDR3 nucleotides: TGCAGTGCCCCCCTCTGGGGGAACACTGAAGCTTTCTTT.

This clonotype came up many times. The chain uses TRBV28 and TRBJ2-4; 7 bases map to TRBD1. CDR1 and CDR2 (germline): MDHEN, SYDVKM. V was pared by 5 bases and J by 0 bases, with 4 bases of the junction left unmatched. CDR3 size: 15 residues. The CDR3 DNA follows: TGTGCCAGCAGTAGACAGGGTCTAGCCAAAAACATTCAGTACTTC. This codes for CASSRQGLAKNIQYF.

This clonotype has only a few counts. The rearrangement links TRBV5-6 to TRBJ2-3; D is uncertain. Germline values: CDR1 SGHDT, CDR2 YYEEEE. The CDR3 runs 13 residues. Trimming shortened V by 1 base and J by 8 bases, and 11 bases separated the two germline ends. The CDR3 sequence: CASSLRVPGTQYF. As DNA, the CDR3 is TGTGCCAGCAGCTTGCGAGTGCCGGGTACGCAGTATTTT.

The chain employs TRBV5-1 and TRBJ2-5; TRBD2 might be the D (6 bases). CDR1 and CDR2 (germline): SGHRS, YFSETQ. Trimming removed 2 bases from V and 7 bases from J, with 15 bases in between. The CDR3 runs 14 residues. CDR3 DNA sequence: TGCGCCAGCAGCTTCGGACTCGGCGGGGTGACCCAGTACTTC. It is translated as CASSFGLGGVTQYF.

In its sample, this clonotype was seen a few times. The gene calls are TRBV20-1 and TRBJ1-6, with TRBD1 as a possible D gene (5 bases). This CDR3 is built from 13 residues. The V gene lost 6 bases and the J gene lost 11 bases, with 17 bases spanning the gap. The germline CDR1 and CDR2 sequences are DFQATT and SNEGSKA (reference sequence). The chain's CDR3 is CSATQVEGPPLHF. CDR3 coding DNA: TGCAGTGCGACCCAGGTGGAGGGGCCACCCCTCCACTTT.

This clonotype was counted a single time. This chain joins TRBV15 and TRBJ2-3, with D possibly called TRBD1 or TRBD2 (5 bases each). The CDR3 sequence is 18 residues long. Deletions cut 0 bases from V and 5 bases from J, with 21 bases between. Germline assignment: CDR1 LNHNV and CDR2 YYDKDF (reference sequence). The CDR3 DNA reads TGTGCCACCAGCAGAGAGGCCCACAGGCCGGGACGGGAAGATACGCAGTATTTT. It codes for CATSREAHRPGREDTQYF.